This TCR beta chain was identified during a study of OX40 agonist ivuxolimab in advanced cancers. The CDR3 length is 13 residues. V lost 5 bases to trimming and J lost 8 bases, with 13 bases between them. Germline CDR1 reads MNHNS; CDR2 reads SASEGT. TCRdb's table, derived via immunoSEQ multiplex PCR, lists solely in-frame clones and lacks some. The sample has tens of thousands of clones, around 88% seen once. This chain uses TRBV6-1 with TRBJ1-3; possible D gene TRBD1, 5 bases. The sequencing used CD4+ or CD8+ T cells sorted from blood, collected in a trial of the OX40 agonist ivuxolimab. The clonotype comes from an adult with an advanced solid tumor such as melanoma, head and neck, liver or kidney cancer. CDR3 sequence reads: CASSRDGSDTIYF. The CDR3 nucleotides read TGTGCCAGCAGTAGGGACGGCTCTGACACCATATATTTT.